A single sample gave rise to the 20 T cell receptor beta chains below, sequenced in a study of blood T cell repertoires in COVID-19. Repertoires were generated with immunoSEQ multiplex PCR, while TCRdb's copy carries only in-frame clones and drops some. The sample carries approximately 74,000 clones, 85% to 90% recorded once. Sequencing input: peripheral blood. Receptors originate from a woman aged 55-69 years with acute or convalescent COVID-19.

The rearrangement links TRBV9 to TRBJ2-1; D is unresolved. Germline V gene lookup returns CDR1 SGDLS and CDR2 YYNGEE. The CDR3 has 12 amino acids. Trimming pared 3 bases from V and 5 bases from J, leaving 6 bases between. The CDR3 here is CASSAGDNEQFF. CDR3 DNA sequence: TGTGCCAGCAGCGCCGGTGACAATGAGCAGTTCTTC. Full variable domain (missing parts from reference TRBV9 and TRBJ2-1): DSGVTQTPKHLITATGQRVTLRCSPRSGDLSVYWYQQSLDQGLQFLIQYYNGEERAKGNILERFSAQQFPDLHSELNLSSLELGDSALYFCASSAGDNEQFFGPGTRLTVL.

The rearrangement uses TRBV11-2 and TRBJ1-5; D is unresolved. Per germline, CDR1 SGHAT and CDR2 FQNNGV. This CDR3 contains 15 residues. V was pared by 0 bases and J by 1 base, with 7 bases between. This chain's CDR3 is CASSLEVGSNQPQHF. CDR3 DNA: TGTGCCAGCAGCTTAGAGGTTGGCAGCAATCAGCCCCAGCATTTT.

V usage is TRBV16 and J usage is TRBJ2-1; 9 nucleotides agree with TRBD2. V shed 4 bases and J 7 bases; nucleotides not matched to a gene: 2. The germline V gene has CDR1 KGHSY and CDR2 FQNENV. CDR3 size: 13 residues. The CDR3 DNA is TGTGCCAGCAGCCCGCTAGCGGGAAATGAGCAGTTCTTC. This codes for CASSPLAGNEQFF.

The chain uses TRBV29-1 and TRBJ2-3, with 7 bases identical to TRBD2. The length of the CDR3 is 13 residues. CDR1 and CDR2 (germline): SQVTM, ANQGSEA. The trim removed 5 bases at V and 2 bases at J, leaving 4 bases unmatched. The CDR3 DNA sequence: TGCAGCGTTAAAAGCGGGATCACAGATACGCAGTATTTT. It encodes CSVKSGITDTQYF.

J is TRBJ1-3 and V is TRBV28; 10 nucleotides line up with TRBD1. CDR1 and CDR2 from the germline V gene are MDHEN and SYDVKM. Losses at the gene ends were 5 bases for V and 2 bases for J; bases not matched to a gene: 6. CDR3 length: 16 residues. The CDR3 DNA reads as TGTGCCAGCAGTGGGACAGGGGTAGCCACTGGAAACACCATATATTTT. Translation: CASSGTGVATGNTIYF.

V gene TRBV18 combines with J gene TRBJ1-4, with TRBD1 identical over 7 bases. V was pared by 3 bases and J by 5 bases, with 15 bases of the junction left unmatched. Germline loops: CDR1 KGHSH, CDR2 LQKENI. CDR3 length: 18 amino acids. CDR3 DNA: TGTGCCAGCTCACCCCGGGTGAAAGGGGGCGGTCGGAATGAAAAACTGTTTTTT. This codes for CASSPRVKGGGRNEKLFF.

About this clone: The junction departs from the called germline gene at one end, perhaps through a read error. V usage is TRBV6-5 and J usage is TRBJ1-2, with 7 bases that match TRBD1. The CDR3 runs 15 residues. Germline V gene sequence: CDR1 MNHEY, CDR2 SVGAGI. CDR3 loop: CASTPIAGGEAGYTF. The CDR3 DNA sequence: TGTGCGAGCACCCCCATAGCAGGGGGAGAGGCTGGCTACACCTTC.

J is TRBJ2-7 and V is TRBV3-1 (or the pseudogene TRBV3-2); 7 bases align to TRBD1. This CDR3 is built from 12 residues. From germline, CDR1 is LGHDT and CDR2 YNNKEL (reference sequence). Trimming removed 10 bases from V and 7 bases from J; junction bases left unmatched: 10. This chain's CDR3 is CANMDRLREQYV. In DNA form, the CDR3 reads TGTGCCAACATGGACAGGCTGAGAGAGCAGTACGTC.

The genes are TRBV28 and TRBJ2-2, with a weak D call TRBD1 (6 bases). CDR3 length: 15 amino acids. Trimming removed 5 bases at V and 1 base at J, with 11 bases between. Germline values: CDR1 MDHEN, CDR2 SYDVKM. The CDR3 here is CASSPPDRNTGELFF. In nucleotides, the CDR3 is TGTGCCAGCAGTCCTCCGGACAGGAACACCGGGGAGCTGTTTTTT.

This clone was picked up one time. V is TRBV7-9 and J is TRBJ1-2; TRBD1 matches 10 bases. V shed 0 bases and J 0 bases; nucleotides not matched to a gene: 7. CDR1 and CDR2 (germline): SEHNR, FQNEAQ (reference sequence). The CDR3 runs to 18 residues. In nucleotides, the CDR3 is TGTGCCAGCAGCTTAGCGTGGGACAGGGGTAGAGCTAACTATGGCTACACCTTC. The encoded protein is CASSLAWDRGRANYGYTF.

This sequence joins TRBV2 and TRBJ1-6; TRBD1 matches at 9 bases. CDR3 length: 14 amino acids. The germline CDR1 and CDR2 sequences are SNHLY and FYNNEI. V lost 1 base and J lost 8; bases outside the gene matches: 0. The DNA of the CDR3 is TGTGCCAGCAGTGAAGACAGGGGGCATTCACCCCTCCACTTT. Translated, it gives CASSEDRGHSPLHF.

This chain joins TRBV7-3 and TRBJ2-1; a weak D match, TRBD2 (5 bases). Germline V gene sequence: CDR1 SGHTA, CDR2 FQGTGA. V dropped 5 bases and J dropped 9 bases, with 17 bases sitting between them. The CDR3 has 14 amino acids. The CDR3 sequence is CASSPTVGVGEQFF. DNA of the CDR3: TGTGCCAGCAGCCCCACGGTCGGGGTAGGTGAGCAGTTCTTC.

The J gene is TRBJ1-4, the V gene TRBV2; no clear D gene. The CDR3 length is 13 residues. Germline values: CDR1 SNHLY, CDR2 FYNNEI. Trimming pared 2 bases from V and 5 bases from J, leaving 6 bases between. CDR3 sequence (DNA): TGTGCCAGCAGTGAATCCGAGAATGAAAAACTGTTTTTT. Amino acids: CASSESENEKLFF.

The J gene is TRBJ1-5, the V gene TRBV6-2 or TRBV6-3; D may be TRBD1 (5 bases). The CDR3 extends over 14 amino acids. The germline V and J ends were trimmed by 5 bases and 9 bases, with 17 bases remaining between them. CDR1 MNHEY and CDR2 SVGEGT come from the germline V gene. CDR3 sequence (DNA): TGTGCCAGCAGTACCGCCGGGGGACTTTGGCCCCAGCATTTT. Translated: CASSTAGGLWPQHF.

This chain connects TRBV7-9 to TRBJ1-1, with TRBD1 matching over 7 bases. V was pared by 3 bases and J by 4 bases, with 5 bases of the junction left unmatched. This CDR3 has 14 residues. Germline values: CDR1 SEHNR, CDR2 FQNEAQ (reference sequence). The CDR3 DNA sequence: TGTGCCAGCAGCTTGACAGGGTCGGGCACTGAAGCTTTCTTT. Translating it yields CASSLTGSGTEAFF.

The chain carries TRBV7-8 and TRBJ2-5; 11 bases are shared with TRBD2. CDR3 length: 15 amino acids. Trimming removed 5 bases from V and 3 bases from J; junction bases left unmatched: 5. Looked up from germline, CDR1 is SGHVS and CDR2 is FQNEAQ. CDR3 in DNA: TGTGCCAGCAGCAAGGGGACTAGCGGTAAAGAGACCCAGTACTTC. As protein: CASSKGTSGKETQYF.

The gene calls are TRBV27 and TRBJ1-6; 9 nucleotides agree with TRBD1. Germline CDR1 MNHEY, CDR2 SMNVEV (reference sequence). V lost 5 bases to trimming and J lost 1 base; unmatched junction nucleotides: 12. The CDR3 totals 19 residues. CDR3 DNA: TGTGCCAGCAGTCCCGCCGGGACAGGGAGATTTTCCTATAATTCACCCCTCCACTTT. It yields the protein CASSPAGTGRFSYNSPLHF.

The chain employs TRBV19 and TRBJ1-4; 9 nucleotides match TRBD1. The CDR3 is 18 residues long. The V and J ends lost 6 bases and 13 bases, in that order; junction bases with no gene match: 24. CDR1 and CDR2 (germline): LNHDA, SQIVND (reference sequence). DNA of the CDR3: TGTGCCAGTAGCCGAAGGCTCGATGGACAGGGGAAGGTCGCTGGACTGTTTTTT. Protein: CASSRRLDGQGKVAGLFF.

The sample holds one count of this clone. V usage is TRBV3-1 (or the pseudogene TRBV3-2) and J usage is TRBJ2-6, with a possible D match to TRBD1 (5 bases). Looked up from germline, CDR1 is LGHDT and CDR2 is YNNKEL (reference sequence). The CDR3 extends over 16 amino acids. V was cut by 4 bases and J by 2 bases, with 12 bases left in between. The CDR3 loop reads CASSRSGKAGANVLTF. CDR3 DNA: TGTGCCAGCAGCCGATCAGGGAAAGCTGGGGCCAACGTCCTGACTTTC.

The chain employs TRBV6-5 and TRBJ2-7; the D gene is possibly TRBD1 (6 bases). This CDR3 comprises 13 residues. Germline V gene sequence: CDR1 MNHEY, CDR2 SVGAGI. The V end was cut by 6 bases, the J end by 4 bases, with 13 bases between. Here the CDR3 reads CASRMTGLYEQYV. The DNA of the CDR3 is TGTGCCAGCAGAATGACAGGTTTGTACGAGCAGTACGTC.